This TCR beta chain originates from a study of blood T cell repertoires in COVID-19. Data came from immunoSEQ multiplex PCR; TCRdb stores just in-frame clones and leaves some out. The table lists 400,000 or so clones, approximately 91% of them singletons. In germline, CDR1 is SNHLY, CDR2 FYNNEI. This CDR3 region has 15 residues. V lost 7 bases and J 2 bases, leaving 17 bases between the germline ends. The clonotype was recovered from a woman between 40 and 55 years old with acute COVID-19. Specimen: PBMCs or T cells enriched from blood (not recorded which). The J gene is TRBJ1-1, the V gene TRBV2; TRBD1 is a possible D gene (6 bases). In DNA, the CDR3 is TGTGCCAGCATGGAATCCCGGACAGTTAACACTGAAGCTTTCTTT. Translation: CASMESRTVNTEAFF.